The source of this TCR beta chain is a study of Ad26.COV2.S vaccination and SARS-CoV-2 variants. About the research overall: Once, or twice with 56 days between doses, Ad26.COV2.S was given intramuscularly. Study observations and caveats: Vaccinees reportedly had broad spike-specific CD8+ and CD4+ T cell responses.

The data were produced by immunoSEQ multiplex PCR, yet TCRdb's version contains in-frame clones alone and is incomplete. The sample has more than 350,000 clones, approximately 90% seen once. The germline gives CDR1 SGHAT, CDR2 FQNNGV. The CDR3 extends over 18 amino acids. V was pared by 10 bases and J by 1 base, with 22 bases of the junction left unmatched. This sample's treatment: roughly 18 received Ad26.COV2.S at low or high dose, single or two shots; about 5 received placebo; per-sample allocation not given. Sample collection was performed on day 63 after the first vaccine or placebo injection. On this clone itself: Its antigen remains unknown.

Sequencing was performed on peripheral blood, taken in a trial of Ad26.COV2.S vaccine versus placebo. The source of this sequence is a person aged 18-60 years who received the Ad26.COV2.S COVID-19 vaccine or a placebo. The chain has TRBV11-2 and TRBJ2-7, with 7 bases fitting TRBD1. The CDR3 DNA reads TGTGCCACCAGATGGGCTGTCGGGAACAGGGGTTTTTCCTACGAGCAGTACTTC. Its translation: CATRWAVGNRGFSYEQYF.